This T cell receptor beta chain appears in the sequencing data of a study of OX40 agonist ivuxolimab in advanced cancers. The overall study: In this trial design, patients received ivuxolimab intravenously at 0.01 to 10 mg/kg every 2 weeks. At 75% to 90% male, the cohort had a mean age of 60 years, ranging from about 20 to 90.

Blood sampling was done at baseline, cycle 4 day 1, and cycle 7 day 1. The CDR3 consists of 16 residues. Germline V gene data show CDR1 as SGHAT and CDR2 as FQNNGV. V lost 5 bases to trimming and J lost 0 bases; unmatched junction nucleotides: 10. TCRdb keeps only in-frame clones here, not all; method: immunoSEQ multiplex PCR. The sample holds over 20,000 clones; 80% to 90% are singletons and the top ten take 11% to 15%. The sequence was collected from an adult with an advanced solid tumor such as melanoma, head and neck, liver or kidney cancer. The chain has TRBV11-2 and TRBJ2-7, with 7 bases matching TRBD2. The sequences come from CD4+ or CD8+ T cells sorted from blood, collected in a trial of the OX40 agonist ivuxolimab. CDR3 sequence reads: CASSTTAGGYSYEQYF. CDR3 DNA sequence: TGTGCCAGCAGCACCACGGCCGGGGGGTACTCCTACGAGCAGTACTTC.